This entry lists 16 T cell receptor beta chains sequenced from one sample in a study of CD4 T cells in relation to SARS-CoV-2 and coronaviruses. Unexposed donor CD4+ T cells date from about 2011-2018, before the COVID-19 pandemic. Isolation of CD4+ T cells took place after approximately 10 days in culture. Antigen specificity for these receptors is unknown. Profiling relied on immunoSEQ multiplex PCR, and the TCRdb table lists in-frame clones only, not all of them. The sample contains 20,000 to 25,000 clones, less than 70% of which appear only once. What was sequenced was CD4+ T cells from PBMCs, cultured in vitro. These receptors all stem from a human donor in good health.

This clone was detected only a few times. The chain uses TRBV29-1 and TRBJ2-1; D call uncertain. V shed 7 bases and J shed 6 bases, with 13 bases lying between them. The length of the CDR3 is 12 residues. CDR1 and CDR2 from the germline V gene are SQVTM and ANQGSEA. CDR3 residues: CSAEPVVNEQFF. CDR3 DNA: TGCAGCGCCGAACCCGTAGTCAATGAGCAGTTCTTC.

V gene TRBV29-1 combines with J gene TRBJ1-1; D is ambiguous. V dropped 7 bases and J dropped 0 bases, with 18 bases sitting between them. Germline CDR1 is SQVTM and CDR2 is ANQGSEA. The CDR3 totals 15 residues. CDR3 sequence (DNA): TGCAGCGCCGGAGGTTTTAGGGCCATGAACACTGAAGCTTTCTTT. Encoded protein: CSAGGFRAMNTEAFF.

There are a few counts of this clone. The genes are TRBV7-8 and TRBJ1-3; D uncertain. The V end was cut by 3 bases, the J end by 3 bases, with 9 bases between. Germline CDR1 and CDR2: SGHVS and FQNEAQ. The CDR3 loop spans 14 amino acids. As DNA, the CDR3 is TGTGCCAGCAGCTTCGCTGGCCTTGGAAACACCATATATTTT. This gives the protein CASSFAGLGNTIYF.

The chain employs TRBV7-9 and TRBJ2-2; D unresolved. The germline CDR1 and CDR2 sequences are SEHNR and FQNEAQ (reference sequence). Trimming removed 4 bases at V and 5 bases at J, with 11 bases between. CDR3 length: 14 residues. CDR3 in DNA: TGTGCCAGCAGCTACGGAACAGCTACCGGGGAGCTGTTTTTT. Translation: CASSYGTATGELFF.

The chain joins TRBV7-2 to TRBJ2-4, with TRBD1 identical over 9 bases. The CDR3 extends over 19 amino acids. V trimming: 5 bases; J trimming: 0 bases; junction bases outside the gene matches: 14. Germline V CDR1 and CDR2: SGHTA, FQGNSA. The CDR3 DNA sequence: TGTGCCAGCAGCATCTCCGGGACAGGGCACACCCTAGCCAAAAACATTCAGTACTTC. Amino acids: CASSISGTGHTLAKNIQYF. The variable domain in full, completed from reference TRBV7-2 and TRBJ2-4, reads GAGVSQSPSNKVTEKGKDVELRCDPISGHTALYWYRQSLGQGLEFLIYFQGNSAPDKSGLPSDRFSAERTGGSVSTLTIQRTQQEDSAVYLCASSISGTGHTLAKNIQYFGAGTRLSVL.

This chain uses TRBV6-5 with TRBJ1-1; D is unresolved. The germline V gene encodes CDR1 MNHEY and CDR2 SVGAGI. This CDR3 is 14 amino acids long. Trimming stripped 2 bases from V and 1 base from J, with 8 bases between. CDR3 DNA: TGTGCCAGCAGTTACGGTGGGCAGAACACTGAAGCTTTCTTT. It encodes CASSYGGQNTEAFF.

This clone was detected only once. V and J are TRBV7-9 and TRBJ2-7; a weak D match, TRBD2 (6 bases). CDR3 length: 14 residues. The germline V gene encodes CDR1 SEHNR and CDR2 FQNEAQ (reference sequence). The V gene lost 1 base and the J gene lost 5 bases, with 12 bases spanning the gap. For the CDR3, the DNA is TGTGCCAGCAGCTTAGGGGACTCCGTCGACGAGCAGTACTTC. Amino acids: CASSLGDSVDEQYF.

The rearrangement uses TRBV7-9 and TRBJ2-2; D gene unclear. This CDR3 is 16 amino acids long. V lost 2 bases and J lost 0, with 10 bases in between. Germline loops: CDR1 SEHNR, CDR2 FQNEAQ (reference sequence). Written as DNA, the CDR3 is TGTGCCAGCAGCTTAATAACTCCGGCGAACACCGGGGAGCTGTTTTTT. It codes for CASSLITPANTGELFF.

This sequence joins TRBV12-3 or TRBV12-4 and TRBJ2-3; D gene ambiguous. With 2 bases removed from V and 5 bases from J, the gap between germline ends came to 8 bases. This CDR3 spans 13 amino acids. The CDR3 coding sequence is TGTGCCAGCAGTTTAAGGGTTGTAGATACGCAGTATTTT. Translation: CASSLRVVDTQYF.

CDR3 sequence: CASSLATGGANYGYTF. CDR3 bases: TGTGCCAGCAGCTTAGCCACAGGGGGAGCTAACTATGGCTACACCTTC. V gene TRBV7-2 combines with J gene TRBJ1-2, with 8 bases aligning to TRBD1. The CDR3 consists of 16 residues. After removal of 0 bases from V and 0 bases from J, the junction contained 3 bases not matched to a gene. Germline assignment: CDR1 SGHTA and CDR2 FQGNSA. The full variable domain, in which reference TRBV7-2 and TRBJ1-2 provide the parts outside the CDR3, is GAGVSQSPSNKVTEKGKDVELRCDPISGHTALYWYRQSLGQGLEFLIYFQGNSAPDKSGLPSDRFSAERTGGSVSTLTIQRTQQEDSAVYLCASSLATGGANYGYTFGSGTRLTVV.

The rearrangement joins TRBV7-2 to TRBJ1-5; TRBD1 is a possible D gene (6 bases). The V and J ends lost 2 bases and 2 bases respectively, with 13 bases between them. The V gene's germline CDR1 is SGHTA and CDR2 FQGNSA. The CDR3 length is 16 residues. CDR3 residues: CASSLRGGGGNQPQHF. For the CDR3, the DNA is TGTGCCAGCAGCTTACGTGGGGGGGGCGGCAATCAGCCCCAGCATTTT.

This clone is large in the sample. This sequence joins TRBV5-5 and TRBJ2-2; D unresolved. Germline-derived CDR1 and CDR2 are SGHKS and YYEKEE (reference sequence). Trimming took off 4 bases at V and 2 bases at J, with 12 bases between the two ends. There are 15 residues in the CDR3. CDR3 sequence: CASSSHWGNTGELFF. The CDR3 coding sequence is TGTGCCAGCAGCAGCCATTGGGGTAACACCGGGGAGCTGTTTTTT.

The gene calls are TRBV6-5 and TRBJ1-5; tentatively, D is TRBD1 (6 bases). The V end was cut by 6 bases, the J end by 4 bases, with 16 bases between. The germline CDR1 and CDR2 sequences are MNHEY and SVGAGI. This CDR3 has 15 amino acids. This chain's CDR3 is CASRAQGFGNQPQHF. The CDR3 DNA sequence: TGTGCCAGCAGGGCACAGGGTTTCGGAAATCAGCCCCAGCATTTT.

V and J are TRBV5-1 and TRBJ1-5; no firm D call. The CDR3 runs to 14 residues. Germline assignment: CDR1 SGHRS and CDR2 YFSETQ. V was trimmed by 0 bases and J by 2 bases, leaving 6 bases between them. CDR3 sequence: CASSLVAGNQPQHF. The CDR3 DNA is TGCGCCAGCAGCTTGGTGGCAGGCAATCAGCCCCAGCATTTT.

This sequence joins TRBV11-3 and TRBJ2-3, with D possibly matching TRBD2 (5 bases). The CDR3 consists of 14 residues. From germline, CDR1 is SGHNT and CDR2 YENEEA. Trimming removed 4 bases at V and 1 base at J, with 9 bases between. This CDR3 reads CASSSTRGTDTQYF. Here the CDR3 DNA reads TGTGCCAGCAGCTCTACTAGGGGCACAGATACGCAGTATTTT.

The chain uses TRBV10-1 and TRBJ2-7; possibly TRBD2 for D (6 bases). The V end was cut by 3 bases, the J end by 3 bases, with 12 bases between. Germline values: CDR1 WNHNN, CDR2 SYGVQD (reference sequence). This CDR3 spans 14 amino acids. The CDR3 coding sequence is TGCGCCAGCAGTGAATCGGGGGATCTCTACGAGCAGTACTTC. Translation gives CASSESGDLYEQYF.